A single sample gave rise to the 23 T cell receptor beta chains below, sequenced in a study of monozygotic twins with inflammatory bowel disease. Using the 5' RACE reads, TCRdb records one entry per CDR3 protein without DNA. The sample data list 110,000 to 150,000 distinct CDR3 sequences. The source material was blood. Source of these receptors: a human donor with ulcerative colitis or Crohn's disease, or a healthy co-twin of an affected twin (not recorded which).

This chain connects TRBV19 to TRBJ2-1; checking the TCRdb D call of TRBD1 is not possible without DNA. The CDR3 is 15 amino acids. CDR1 LNHDA and CDR2 SQIVND come from the germline V gene (reference sequence). The CDR3 is CASSIRADSYNEQFF.

The genes are TRBV20-1 and TRBJ2-5. The CDR3 runs 12 residues. Germline V lookup: CDR1 DFQATT, CDR2 SNEGSKA (reference sequence). The chain's CDR3 is CSAKDRRETQYF.

The V gene is TRBV5-1, the J gene TRBJ2-7; TCRdb designates TRBD1, a call that cannot be tested without DNA. There are 14 residues in the CDR3. Germline V gene lookup returns CDR1 SGHRS and CDR2 YFSETQ. CDR3 amino acids: CASSLGQGFYEQYF.

This sequence joins TRBV15 and TRBJ1-3; no DNA is available, so the TRBD1 call from TCRdb remains unchecked. Per germline, CDR1 LNHNV and CDR2 YYDKDF (reference sequence). The CDR3 is 16 residues long. Here the CDR3 reads CATSREAGGSGNTIYF.

The chain combines TRBV6-1 with TRBJ1-5; TCRdb proposes TRBD1, but this gene call is untestable without DNA. This CDR3 has 15 residues. Germline CDR1 is MNHNS and CDR2 is SASEGT. The CDR3 protein is CASSRSGNSNQPQHF.

The CDR3 reads CASSLGPLGPPRTQYF. The chain carries TRBV7-3 and TRBJ2-5; TCRdb indicates TRBD1, and absent DNA this call remains unverified. This CDR3 is built from 16 residues. Germline loops: CDR1 SGHTA, CDR2 FQGTGA. The entire variable domain, with the rest obtained from reference TRBV7-3 and TRBJ2-5, is as follows: GAGVSQTPSNKVTEKGKYVELRCDPISGHTALYWYRQSLGQGPEFLIYFQGTGAADDSGLPNDRFFAVRPEGSVSTLKIQRTERGDSAVYLCASSLGPLGPPRTQYFGPGTRLLVL.

The V and J genes are TRBV24-1 and TRBJ2-7. This CDR3 has 13 residues. Germline V gene data show CDR1 as KGHDR and CDR2 as SFDVKD. Here the CDR3 reads CATSDFLGYEQYF.

The chain carries TRBV4-2 and TRBJ2-3; TCRdb indicates TRBD2, and absent DNA this call remains unverified. Germline CDR1 LGHNA, CDR2 YNFKEQ. This CDR3 spans 18 amino acids. The CDR3: CASSQVLAGGPSTDTQYF.

The V call is TRBV5-1, the J call TRBJ2-7. In germline, CDR1 is SGHRS, CDR2 YFSETQ. The CDR3 length is 13 residues. Here the CDR3 reads CASRDGPTGEQYF.

The CDR3 region is CASSYRQGQPTEAFF. The chain uses TRBV7-9 and TRBJ1-1; the TCRdb D gene call, TRBD1, has no DNA to confirm it. The CDR3 spans 15 residues. CDR1 and CDR2 from the germline V gene are SEHNR and FQNEAQ (reference sequence).

V is TRBV7-9 and J is TRBJ1-3. The germline V gene encodes CDR1 SEHNR and CDR2 FQNEAQ (reference sequence). The CDR3 runs to 12 residues. The CDR3 here is CASSPTVMTIYF.

The rearrangement uses TRBV2 and TRBJ2-3. This CDR3 contains 15 residues. Per germline, CDR1 SNHLY and CDR2 FYNNEI. CDR3: CASSDSGSSTDTQYF.

V gene TRBV5-5 combines with J gene TRBJ1-5. Germline V gene lookup returns CDR1 SGHKS and CDR2 YYEKEE (reference sequence). The CDR3 totals 14 residues. CDR3 amino acids: CASSLLVSSQPQHF.

The chain couples TRBV6-6 to TRBJ2-1; TCRdb indicates TRBD2, and absent DNA this call remains unverified. Germline V gives CDR1 MNHNY, CDR2 SVGAGI (reference sequence). The CDR3 totals 14 residues. CDR3 sequence: CASGQASGSHEQFF.

This sequence joins TRBV20-1 and TRBJ2-3. The CDR3 is 11 amino acids. Germline V gene sequence: CDR1 DFQATT, CDR2 SNEGSKA (reference sequence). CDR3 protein: CSARGTDTQYF.

This chain joins TRBV19 and TRBJ1-1; checking the TCRdb D call of TRBD1 is not possible without DNA. The CDR3 loop spans 15 amino acids. CDR1 and CDR2 from the germline V gene are LNHDA and SQIVND (reference sequence). Here the CDR3 reads CASRRRGDGGTEAFF.

The chain joins TRBV7-2 to TRBJ1-1; TCRdb names TRBD1, which stays unverified in the absence of DNA. Per the germline V gene, CDR1 is SGHTA and CDR2 is FQGNSA. The CDR3 has 14 amino acids. The CDR3 is CASSRNRGDTEAFF.

The chain links TRBV10-3 to TRBJ2-1. Germline assignment: CDR1 ENHRY and CDR2 SYGVKD. The CDR3 length is 13 residues. The CDR3 sequence is CAISRDLYNEQFF.

CDR3 region: CASSWDRGPNQPQHF. The chain has TRBV6-5 and TRBJ1-5; no DNA is available, so the TRBD1 call from TCRdb remains unchecked. The CDR3 consists of 15 residues. In germline, CDR1 is MNHEY, CDR2 SVGAGI.

The chain couples TRBV10-3 to TRBJ2-3; TCRdb lists TRBD2, though no DNA is available to test this call. This CDR3 is 15 amino acids long. CDR1 and CDR2 (germline): ENHRY, SYGVKD. CDR3 loop: CAISEGAGGADTQYF.

CDR3: CASSTTGLNSPLHF. J is TRBJ1-6 and V is TRBV5-1; the TCRdb D gene call, TRBD1, has no DNA to confirm it. Germline CDR1 reads SGHRS; CDR2 reads YFSETQ. CDR3 length: 14 residues.

V gene TRBV7-6 combines with J gene TRBJ2-1; TCRdb outputs TRBD2, but without DNA this stays unchecked. The germline gives CDR1 SGHVS, CDR2 FNYEAQ. This CDR3 has 14 residues. The CDR3: CAISTSGRFDEQFF.

The chain employs TRBV20-1 and TRBJ2-7; TCRdb proposes TRBD2, but this gene call is untestable without DNA. Per the germline V gene, CDR1 is DFQATT and CDR2 is SNEGSKA (reference sequence). The CDR3 length is 12 residues. The CDR3 loop is CSVTAGEYEQYF.